These T cell receptor beta chains were read from a single sample in a study of T-cell reconstitution after alpha-beta-depleted transplantation in children. Each CDR3 protein gets one entry after TCRdb re-called the PCR reads with MiXCR. This sample has 500,000 to 650,000 distinct CDR3 sequences; 13% occur once, and the top ten carry 2% to 2.5%. This specimen consisted of PBMCs, mostly from graft donor cells, obtained 360 days after TCRalphabeta/CD19-depleted stem cell transplant. These receptor sequences come from a male patient between 5 and 17 years old who had a stem cell transplant for acute myeloid leukemia, so the T cells may come from the graft donor. CDR3s include the opening cysteine and the closing phenylalanine or tryptophan. Each record gives: CDR3 protein, CDR3 DNA, clone size, V gene, J gene, CDR3 length, D gene. A D gene is named only where the DNA matches it firmly. Not all rows give a size; the values are once, few, many and, for expanded clones, a class.

CASSPSQGTNTGELFF	TGTGCCAGCAGTCCCAGTCAGGGGACGAACACCGGGGAGCTGTTTTTT	few	TRBV27	TRBJ2-2	16	NA
CASSQDRTGMGTDTQYF	TGCGCCAGCAGCCAAGATCGTACAGGGATGGGCACAGATACGCAGTATTTT	NA	TRBV4-3	TRBJ2-3	17	NA
CASSLVGTSGSGGADTQYF	TGTGCCAGCAGCTTGGTCGGGACTAGCGGGAGCGGAGGCGCAGATACGCAGTATTTT	many	TRBV5-6	TRBJ2-3	19	TRBD2
CSAEAKTQYF	TGCAGCGCCGAAGCGAAGACCCAGTACTTC	few	TRBV29-1	TRBJ2-5	10	NA
CASSRPGQGPYNEQFF	TGTGCCAGCAGTCGGCCGGGACAGGGGCCTTACAATGAGCAGTTCTTC	many	TRBV6-1	TRBJ2-1	16	TRBD1
CSADGSYGYTF	TGCAGTGCTGATGGAAGCTATGGCTACACCTTC	many	TRBV20-1	TRBJ1-2	11	NA
CASSLVGINNEQFF	TGCGCCAGCAGCTTGGTTGGAATTAACAATGAGCAGTTCTTC	few	TRBV5-1	TRBJ2-1	14	NA
CASSQFHGGANTGELFF	TGCGCCAGCAGCCAATTCCATGGGGGCGCGAACACCGGGGAGCTGTTTTTT	many	TRBV4-3	TRBJ2-2	17	NA
CASSRGLAGITNTGELFF	TGTGCCAGCAGTCGCGGACTAGCGGGGATTACGAACACCGGGGAGCTGTTTTTT	medium-sized	TRBV6-2/TRBV6-3	TRBJ2-2	18	TRBD2
CSLTGRAGELFF	TGCAGCCTGACAGGGAGGGCCGGGGAGCTGTTTTTT	few	TRBV20-1	TRBJ2-2	12	NA
CATSSFLRGNEQFF	TGTGCCACCAGCAGCTTCCTAAGGGGCAATGAGCAGTTCTTC	NA	TRBV15	TRBJ2-1	14	NA
CASSSYTGPFSYEQYF	TGTGCCAGCAGCTCCTACACAGGCCCCTTCTCCTACGAGCAGTACTTC	NA	TRBV7-8	TRBJ2-7	16	NA
CASTLDAGVARETQYF	TGCGCCAGCACCCTTGACGCGGGAGTGGCGAGAGAGACCCAGTACTTC	once	TRBV5-1	TRBJ2-5	16	TRBD2
CASKGGGFTDTQYF	TGTGCCAGCAAAGGTGGAGGATTCACAGATACGCAGTATTTT	many	TRBV27	TRBJ2-3	14	NA
CASNPDIAGNQPQHF	TGTGCCAGCAACCCGGACATCGCGGGCAATCAGCCCCAGCATTTT	NA	TRBV28	TRBJ1-5	15	NA
CASSQESGTSIHEQYF	TGCGCCAGCAGCCAAGAAAGCGGCACTAGCATCCACGAGCAGTACTTC	NA	TRBV4-3	TRBJ2-7	16	NA
CSARDRPGGLMTSYNEQFF	TGCAGTGCTAGAGATCGGCCGGGAGGTCTAATGACCTCCTACAATGAGCAGTTCTTC	NA	TRBV20-1	TRBJ2-1	19	TRBD2
CASSLGLGQETQYF	TGTGCCAGCAGTTTAGGACTAGGCCAAGAGACCCAGTACTTC	many	TRBV12-3/TRBV12-4	TRBJ2-5	14	NA
CSVKPGLAAGETQYF	TGCAGCGTTAAGCCGGGACTAGCGGCTGGAGAGACCCAGTACTTC	few	TRBV29-1	TRBJ2-5	15	TRBD2
CASRISGEKLFF	TGCGCCAGCAGAATCTCCGGTGAAAAACTGTTTTTT	NA	TRBV5-1	TRBJ1-4	12	NA
CASATFRQGRTDTQYF	TGTGCCAGCGCCACGTTTCGACAGGGGCGCACAGATACGCAGTATTTT	NA	TRBV21-1	TRBJ2-3	16	NA
CSAGRTNLGEQYF	TGCAGTGCCGGCAGGACCAATTTAGGGGAGCAGTACTTC	few	TRBV20-1	TRBJ2-7	13	NA
CASSVFGSADTQYF	TGTGCCAGCAGCGTCTTCGGGAGTGCAGATACGCAGTATTTT	few	TRBV9	TRBJ2-3	14	NA
CASSFGNGRTLQETQYF	TGTGCCAGCAGCTTTGGAAACGGCCGAACACTACAAGAGACCCAGTACTTC	many	TRBV7-6	TRBJ2-5	17	NA
CATSPGRWPQETQYF	TGTGCCACCAGTCCAGGGAGGTGGCCCCAAGAGACCCAGTACTTC	NA	TRBV24-1	TRBJ2-5	15	NA
CASSSDTSGGSTGELFF	TGTGCCAGCAGCTCTGACACCTCAGGGGGGAGCACCGGGGAGCTGTTTTTT	NA	TRBV21-1	TRBJ2-2	17	NA
CASSAGQGAAETQYF	TGTGCCAGCAGTGCGGGACAGGGGGCAGCGGAGACCCAGTACTTC	many	TRBV25-1	TRBJ2-5	15	TRBD1
CASNSGSPADTQYF	TGTGCCAGCAATAGCGGGAGCCCCGCAGATACGCAGTATTTT	many	TRBV28	TRBJ2-3	14	TRBD2
CASSLLAGSDEQFF	TGTGCCAGCAGCCTCTTAGCGGGGTCGGATGAGCAGTTCTTC	many	TRBV7-8	TRBJ2-1	14	TRBD2
CASSPDWYNEQFF	TGTGCTAGCAGCCCCGACTGGTACAATGAGCAGTTCTTC	NA	TRBV7-7	TRBJ2-1	13	NA
CATRTLTTDTQYF	TGTGCCACCCGGACTTTGACCACAGATACGCAGTATTTT	many	TRBV21-1	TRBJ2-3	13	NA
CASSYSGLAAPETQYF	TGTGCCAGCAGTTACTCAGGACTAGCGGCGCCAGAGACCCAGTACTTC	few	TRBV6-5	TRBJ2-5	16	TRBD2
CASSPGVSSYNEQFF	TGTGCCAGCAGTCCAGGGGTCAGCTCCTACAATGAGCAGTTCTTC	many	TRBV27	TRBJ2-1	15	NA
CASSLVPGLAGSPYEQYF	TGTGCCAGCAGCTTAGTTCCGGGACTAGCGGGTTCCCCCTACGAGCAGTACTTC	few	TRBV11-2	TRBJ2-7	18	TRBD2
CASSLDDVLTF	TGTGCCAGCAGCTTGGACGACGTCCTGACTTTC	many	TRBV7-3	TRBJ2-6	11	NA
CASSYWGLAENTGELFF	TGTGCCAGCAGTTACTGGGGACTAGCTGAAAACACCGGGGAGCTGTTTTTT	few	TRBV6-5	TRBJ2-2	17	TRBD2
CASSFHTLEGNIQYF	TGTGCCAGCAGTTTCCACACCCTAGAGGGAAACATTCAGTACTTC	many	TRBV28	TRBJ2-4	15	NA
CASSPLTGTGTGGHEQYF	TGTGCCAGCTCACCGCTCACCGGCACCGGGACAGGGGGGCACGAGCAGTACTTC	few	TRBV18	TRBJ2-7	18	TRBD1
CASSPDSPNTGELFF	TGTGCCAGCAGCCCGGACTCCCCGAACACCGGGGAGCTGTTTTTT	NA	TRBV12-3/TRBV12-4	TRBJ2-2	15	NA
CASSPADSPLHF	TGTGCCAGCAGCCCCGCAGATTCACCCCTCCACTTT	NA	TRBV7-9	TRBJ1-6	12	NA
CAFAGVGPLSYEQYF	TGTGCCTTCGCAGGGGTCGGTCCCTTGTCCTACGAGCAGTACTTC	few	TRBV7-9	TRBJ2-7	15	NA
CASSLTRGSSYNEQFF	TGTGCCAGCAGCTTAACAAGGGGGTCCTCCTACAATGAGCAGTTCTTC	few	TRBV7-3	TRBJ2-1	16	NA
CASSLGHLADFSYEQYF	TGTGCCAGCAGCCTCGGGCACCTAGCGGACTTCTCCTACGAGCAGTACTTC	few	TRBV7-2	TRBJ2-7	17	TRBD2
CASSSSSTGTTYEQYF	TGTGCCAGCAGTTCGTCTTCGACAGGGACCACCTACGAGCAGTACTTC	many	TRBV12-3/TRBV12-4	TRBJ2-7	16	TRBD1
CSASVGGWYEQYF	TGCAGTGCTAGTGTTGGCGGGTGGTACGAGCAGTACTTC	NA	TRBV20-1	TRBJ2-7	13	NA
CASSSTGRYGYTF	TGTGCCAGCAGCTCGACAGGGCGCTATGGCTACACCTTC	NA	TRBV13	TRBJ1-2	13	TRBD1
CASTSGAGGQETQYF	TGTGCCAGCACCTCAGGGGCGGGGGGGCAAGAGACCCAGTACTTC	NA	TRBV28	TRBJ2-5	15	TRBD2
CASTTIAGIYEQYF	TGTGCCAGCACCACCATAGCGGGAATCTACGAGCAGTACTTC	few	TRBV7-9	TRBJ2-7	14	TRBD2
CASSLAGLAGFYNEQFF	TGTGCCAGCAGTTTGGCCGGACTAGCGGGATTCTACAATGAGCAGTTCTTC	few	TRBV28	TRBJ2-1	17	TRBD2
CASLGLGNEQFF	TGTGCCAGCCTAGGTTTAGGAAATGAGCAGTTCTTC	many	TRBV5-5	TRBJ2-1	12	NA
CASSPRTGVNTEAFF	TGTGCCAGCAGCCCACGAACAGGGGTGAACACTGAAGCTTTCTTT	many	TRBV7-6	TRBJ1-1	15	TRBD1
CASSPFTRTSANYEQYF	TGCGCCAGCAGCCCCTTTACCAGGACTAGCGCGAACTACGAGCAGTACTTC	NA	TRBV4-3	TRBJ2-7	17	TRBD2
CASSSRTSGRVKQETQYF	TGTGCCAGCAGCTCCCGGACTAGCGGGAGGGTGAAGCAAGAGACCCAGTACTTC	few	TRBV11-2	TRBJ2-5	18	TRBD2
CASSQVLSGGEQYF	TGCGCCAGCAGCCAAGTTCTCTCGGGGGGGGAGCAGTACTTC	NA	TRBV4-3	TRBJ2-7	14	TRBD2
CAISESRPTLSSYEQYF	TGTGCCATCAGTGAGTCGAGGCCCACCCTCAGCTCCTACGAGCAGTACTTC	few	TRBV10-3	TRBJ2-7	17	NA